This TCR beta chain was recorded in a study of CXCR3-negative and CXCR3-positive naive CD8 T cells. CDR3 length: 16 residues. Per germline, CDR1 LNHDA and CDR2 SQIVND (reference sequence). All TRB cDNA libraries came from 5' RACE performed with UMI labels. TCRdb reprocessed the 5' RACE reads and reports one entry per CDR3 protein, with no DNA. Recorded for this sample: about 9,100 distinct CDR3 sequences. In regard to this clonotype: Its antigen remains unidentified.

Study-level points and caveats: CXCR3-expressing naive cells carried TRB CDR3s more hydrophobic than those of CXCR3-negative naive cells.

This chain connects TRBV19 to TRBJ2-1; TCRdb's assignment of TRBD2 cannot be checked, as there is no DNA. The clonotype was recovered from a human donor in good health. Some clones in this sample may be carry-over from other donors' samples. Sequencing used naive CXCR3- CD8+ T cells from blood. The subset: CD45RO-CCR7+CD27+CD95- naive CD8+ T cells lacking CXCR3 (TNR3-). The CDR3 is CASSIEEPSTYNEQFF. Full variable domain (remainder filled in from reference TRBV19 and TRBJ2-1): DGGITQSPKYLFRKEGQNVTLSCEQNLNHDAMYWYRQDPGQGLRLIYYSQIVNDFQKGDIAEGYSVSREKKESFPLTVTSAQKNPTAFYLCASSIEEPSTYNEQFFGPGTRLTVL.